Detailed here is one T cell receptor (beta chain). Its antigen is not known. This sample was taken from a study of shared clonotypes between healthy human individuals. Study-level results: Sharing across four donors was highest in naive CD4 (roughly 5%) and lowest in memory CD8 (0.4%). Incomplete sequencing of sorted subsets was indicated by rarefaction despite large depth. All-four-donor shared clonotypes had higher generation probabilities than non-shared clonotypes did.

Measured with immunoSEQ multiplex PCR; TCRdb has only the in-frame clones, and not every one. The table has about 1,500,000 clones, roughly 96% seen once. CDR3 size: 15 residues. In germline, CDR1 is SGHRS, CDR2 YFSETQ. Unmatched junction bases numbered 4, after V lost 1 base and J lost 1 base. The chain is built from TRBV5-1 and TRBJ2-7; 8 nucleotides agree with TRBD1. The TCR comes from a man aged 30 to 45 in good health. Sequencing was performed on naive CD4+ T cells sorted from blood. Subset of the sample: CD45RA+ positively selected. The CDR3 sequence is CASSLRTGHSYEQYF. In nucleotides, the CDR3 is TGCGCCAGCAGCTTGAGGACAGGGCATTCCTACGAGCAGTACTTC.